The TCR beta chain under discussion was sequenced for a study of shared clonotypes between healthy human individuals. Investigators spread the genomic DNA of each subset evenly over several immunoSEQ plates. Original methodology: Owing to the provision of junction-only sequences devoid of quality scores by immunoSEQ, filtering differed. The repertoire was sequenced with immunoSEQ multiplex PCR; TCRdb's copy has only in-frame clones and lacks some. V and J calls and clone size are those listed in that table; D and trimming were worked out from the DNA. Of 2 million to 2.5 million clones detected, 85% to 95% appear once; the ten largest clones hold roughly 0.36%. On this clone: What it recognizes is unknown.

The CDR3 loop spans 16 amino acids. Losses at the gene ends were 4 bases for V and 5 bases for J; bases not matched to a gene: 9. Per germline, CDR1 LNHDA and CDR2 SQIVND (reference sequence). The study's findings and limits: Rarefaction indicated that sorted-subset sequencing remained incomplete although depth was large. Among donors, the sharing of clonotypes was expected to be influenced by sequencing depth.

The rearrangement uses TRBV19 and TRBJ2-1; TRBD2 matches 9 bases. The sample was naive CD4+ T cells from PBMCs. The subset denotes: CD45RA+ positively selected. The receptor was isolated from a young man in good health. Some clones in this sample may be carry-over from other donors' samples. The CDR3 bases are TGTGCCAGTAGTAAGGGTAGCGGGAGATTGGACAATGAGCAGTTCTTC. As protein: CASSKGSGRLDNEQFF.